This passage covers 10 T cell receptor beta chains from one sample sequenced in a study of human T cells and chemical hapten exposure. Via MiXCR, TCRdb re-called the RACE reads, giving one row per CDR3 protein. This sample carries under 200,000 distinct CDR3 sequences, around 30% of them seen once, and the ten largest clones take around 2.3%. This sample's time point: patch test 3, about 24 weeks after DPC sensitization. Treatment meaning: therapeutic diphenylcyclopropenone sensitization with weekly scalp DPC. This specimen consisted of whole blood, obtained in connection with sensitization to the hapten diphenylcyclopropenone (DPC). The receptors stem from a woman aged 18-29 years with alopecia areata. Some clones in this sample may be carry-over from other donors' samples.

The J gene is TRBJ1-1, the V gene TRBV20-1, with 7 bases matching TRBD1. V trimming: 2 bases; J trimming: 2 bases; junction bases outside the gene matches: 5. CDR1 is DFQATT, CDR2 SNEGSKA, per germline (reference sequence). CDR3 length: 14 residues. CDR3 nucleotides: TGCAGTGCTAGAAAGGGGGCGCTTAACACTGAAGCTTTCTTT. It encodes CSARKGALNTEAFF.

This clonotype was observed many times. The CDR3 coding sequence is TGTGCCAGCAGCGCAGGACAGGATGCTCAGCCCCAGCATTTT. Its translation: CASSAGQDAQPQHF. The rearrangement links TRBV6-2 or TRBV6-3 to TRBJ1-5; 7 positions match TRBD1. V lost 6 bases and J lost 6; bases outside the gene matches: 8. Germline lookup yields CDR1 MNHEY and CDR2 SVGEGT. CDR3 size: 14 residues.

On this clonotype itself: A junction end diverges from the germline sequence, so it may reflect a read error. V gene TRBV4-3 combines with J gene TRBJ1-5; D gene uncertain. The length of the CDR3 is 15 residues. Per the germline V gene, CDR1 is LGHNA and CDR2 is YSLEER. The CDR3 spells CASSQDGLEHQPRHF. The CDR3 bases are TGCGCCAGCAGCCAAGATGGTCTGGAGCATCAGCCCCGGCATTTT.

The CDR3: CASSRAQGSSYNSPLHF. DNA for the CDR3: TGTGCCAGCAGTCGAGCTCAGGGGAGCTCCTATAATTCACCCCTCCACTTT. The chain has TRBV27 and TRBJ1-6, with D possibly being TRBD1 (6 bases). Trimming took 5 bases from V and 0 from J, leaving 14 bases between them. This CDR3 is built from 17 residues. Germline CDR1 and CDR2: MNHEY and SMNVEV (reference sequence).

The rearrangement joins TRBV15 to TRBJ2-5; D assignment may be TRBD1 or TRBD2 (6 bases each). This CDR3 has 14 residues. The V end was cut by 5 bases, the J end by 0 bases, with 10 bases between. Germline CDR1 reads LNHNV; CDR2 reads YYDKDF (reference sequence). The DNA of the CDR3 is TGTGCCACCAGCGGCGGGACACACCAAGAGACCCAGTACTTC. It specifies CATSGGTHQETQYF.

V is TRBV9 and J is TRBJ2-7; perhaps TRBD2 as D (6 bases). The CDR3 runs to 15 residues. With 3 bases removed from V and 5 bases from J, the gap between germline ends came to 18 bases. Germline-derived CDR1 and CDR2 are SGDLS and YYNGEE. The CDR3 protein is CASSAEGGFNHEQYF. The CDR3, as DNA: TGTGCCAGCAGCGCCGAGGGAGGATTCAACCACGAGCAGTACTTC.

In this sample, this clonotype turned up a few times. The V and J genes are TRBV9 and TRBJ2-1, with a tentative D call TRBD2 (6 bases). Germline CDR1 and CDR2: SGDLS and YYNGEE. V was clipped by 0 bases and J by 8 bases, with 12 bases between them. The CDR3 loop spans 14 amino acids. The CDR3 protein is CASSVGASVDEQFF. DNA for the CDR3: TGTGCCAGCAGCGTAGGGGCTAGCGTGGATGAGCAGTTCTTC.

As concerns this clonotype: Relative to the germline gene, one junction end is altered; a read error may explain this. The genes are TRBV7-9 and TRBJ2-3; 7 bases fit TRBD2. Germline CDR1 SEHNR, CDR2 FQNEAQ (reference sequence). CDR3 size: 12 residues. DNA for the CDR3: TGTGCTAGCAGCGGGGACCAGGATACGCAGTATTTT. Encoded protein: CASSGDQDTQYF.

The chain links TRBV19 to TRBJ2-5; D is perhaps TRBD2 (5 bases). The CDR3 contains 13 residues. Trimming pared 5 bases from V and 4 bases from J, leaving 11 bases between. The germline V gene encodes CDR1 LNHDA and CDR2 SQIVND (reference sequence). CDR3 amino acids: CASSRASRETQYF. The CDR3 nucleotides are TGTGCCAGTAGTCGGGCTAGCAGAGAGACCCAGTACTTC.

This chain uses TRBV7-3 with TRBJ1-1; possible D gene TRBD1, 5 bases. In germline, CDR1 is SGHTA, CDR2 FQGTGA. There are 13 residues in the CDR3. Trimming took off 4 bases at V and 5 bases at J, with 11 bases between the two ends. The CDR3 here is CASSSGGETEAFF. DNA of the CDR3: TGTGCCAGCAGCTCGGGGGGAGAGACTGAAGCTTTCTTT. The full variable domain, rest sourced from reference TRBV7-3 and TRBJ1-1, is GAGVSQTPSNKVTEKGKYVELRCDPISGHTALYWYRQSLGQGPEFLIYFQGTGAADDSGLPNDRFFAVRPEGSVSTLKIQRTERGDSAVYLCASSSGGETEAFFGQGTRLTVV.